This T cell receptor beta chain is drawn from a study of control samples from healthy donors and cancer patients. TCRdb keeps only in-frame clones here, not all; method: immunoSEQ multiplex PCR. The data contain nearly 35,000 clones, approximately 94% of them seen just once; the ten biggest clones take up about 1.7%. Germline-derived CDR1 and CDR2 are MNHEY and SVGAGI. The V and J ends lost 4 bases and 0 bases respectively, with 15 bases between them. This CDR3 spans 16 amino acids. The chain links TRBV6-5 to TRBJ1-2; D is ambiguous. Sequencing used PBMCs. This sequence originates from a man in his forties with colorectal cancer. CDR3 sequence (DNA): TGTGCCAGCAGTTTTTATCGACCAGGAGCTAACTATGGCTACACCTTC. It is translated as CASSFYRPGANYGYTF.